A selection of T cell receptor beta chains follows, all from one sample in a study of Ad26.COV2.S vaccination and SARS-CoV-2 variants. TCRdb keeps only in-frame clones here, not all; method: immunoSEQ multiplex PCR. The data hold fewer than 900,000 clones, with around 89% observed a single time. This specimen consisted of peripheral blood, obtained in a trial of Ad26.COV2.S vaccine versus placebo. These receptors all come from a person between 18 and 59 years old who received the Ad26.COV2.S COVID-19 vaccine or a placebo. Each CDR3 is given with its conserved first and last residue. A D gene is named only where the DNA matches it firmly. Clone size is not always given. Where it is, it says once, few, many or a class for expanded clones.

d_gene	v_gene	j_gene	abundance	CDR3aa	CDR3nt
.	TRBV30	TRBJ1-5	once	CAWSGPRSNQPQHF	TGTGCCTGGAGTGGCCCCAGGAGCAATCAGCCCCAGCATTTT
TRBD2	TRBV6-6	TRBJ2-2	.	CASNLRAPGRTGELFF	TGTGCCAGCAATCTCCGGGCCCCCGGGAGGACCGGGGAGCTGTTTTTT
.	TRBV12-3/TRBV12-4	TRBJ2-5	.	CASRTVETQYF	TGTGCCAGCAGAACCGTAGAGACCCAGTACTTC
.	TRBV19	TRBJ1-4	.	CASSSDVTTASEKLFF	TGTGCCAGTAGTTCAGACGTAACTACTGCATCGGAAAAACTGTTTTTT
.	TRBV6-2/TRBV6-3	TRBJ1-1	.	CASSLHPGRTRNTEAFF	TGTGCCAGCAGCCTCCACCCGGGACGGACCCGGAACACTGAAGCTTTCTTT
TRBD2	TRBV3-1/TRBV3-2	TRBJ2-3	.	CASSQGSSGRATDTQYF	TGTGCCAGCAGCCAAGGGTCTAGCGGGAGGGCGACAGATACGCAGTATTTT
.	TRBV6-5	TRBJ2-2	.	CASSSWDLASGELFF	TGTGCCAGCAGTTCCTGGGATTTAGCCTCCGGGGAGCTGTTTTTT
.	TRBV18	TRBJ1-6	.	CASSQTGGSSPLHF	TGTGCCAGCTCACAGACAGGTGGAAGTTCACCCCTCCACTTT
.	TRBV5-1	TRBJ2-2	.	CASSLGRNPDYTGELFF	TGCGCCAGCAGCTTGGGACGGAACCCCGATTACACCGGGGAGCTGTTTTTT
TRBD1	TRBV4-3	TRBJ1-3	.	CASSQGGQNSGNTIYF	TGCGCCAGCAGCCAAGGGGGACAGAACTCTGGAAACACCATATATTTT
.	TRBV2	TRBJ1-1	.	CASTEPPYRAFF	TGTGCCAGCACCGAGCCCCCCTACCGGGCTTTCTTT
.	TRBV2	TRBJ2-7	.	CASSTSQRGAYEQYF	TGTGCCAGCAGCACCTCTCAGAGGGGGGCCTACGAGCAGTACTTC
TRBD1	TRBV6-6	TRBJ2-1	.	CASSRQGSSSYNEQFF	TGTGCCAGCAGTCGACAGGGGTCGAGCTCCTACAATGAGCAGTTCTTC
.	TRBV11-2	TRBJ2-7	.	CASSARQTVTYEQYF	TGTGCTAGCAGCGCCCGACAGACCGTAACCTACGAGCAGTACTTC
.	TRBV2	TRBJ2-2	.	CASSGVPLGGTGELFF	TGTGCCAGCAGTGGCGTACCACTTGGGGGTACCGGGGAGCTGTTTTTT
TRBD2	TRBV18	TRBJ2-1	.	CASSMTSGRSREQFF	TGTGCCAGCTCGATGACTAGCGGGAGGTCTCGAGAGCAGTTCTTC
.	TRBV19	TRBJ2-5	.	CASSKGNQETQYF	TGTGCCAGTAGTAAAGGGAACCAAGAGACCCAGTACTTC
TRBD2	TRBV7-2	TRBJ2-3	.	CASSQSGGMVLGDTQYF	TGTGCCAGCAGCCAATCGGGGGGAATGGTTTTAGGAGATACGCAGTATTTT
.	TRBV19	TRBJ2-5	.	CASSMRLAGTQYF	TGTGCCAGTAGTATGAGACTTGCGGGGACCCAGTACTTC
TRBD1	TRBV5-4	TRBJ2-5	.	CASSLPGQLYQETQYF	TGTGCCAGCAGCTTGCCGGGACAGTTGTACCAAGAGACCCAGTACTTC
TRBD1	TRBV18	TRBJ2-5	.	CASSQGQQETQYF	TGTGCCAGCTCCCAGGGACAGCAAGAGACCCAGTACTTC
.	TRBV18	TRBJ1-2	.	CASSPPSGVSGYTF	TGTGCCAGCTCACCACCGTCCGGGGTGAGTGGCTACACCTTC
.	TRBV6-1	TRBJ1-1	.	CASSEKGVGTEAFF	TGTGCCAGCAGTGAAAAGGGGGTCGGGACTGAAGCTTTCTTT
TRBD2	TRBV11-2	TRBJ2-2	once	CASRLAGALGGELFF	TGTGCCAGCAGACTAGCGGGAGCCTTAGGCGGGGAGCTGTTTTTT
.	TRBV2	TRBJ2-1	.	CASSLGDFPGEQFF	TGTGCCAGCAGTCTAGGGGACTTCCCGGGGGAGCAGTTCTTC
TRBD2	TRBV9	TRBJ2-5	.	CASSFSGGGETQYF	TGTGCCAGCAGCTTTAGCGGGGGGGGAGAGACCCAGTACTTC
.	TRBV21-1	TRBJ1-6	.	CASSKVAGHLDSPLHF	TGTGCCAGCAGCAAAGTAGCGGGACACTTGGACTCACCCCTCCACTTT
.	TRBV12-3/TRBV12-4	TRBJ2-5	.	CASSFLETQYF	TGTGCCAGCAGTTTCTTGGAGACCCAGTACTTC
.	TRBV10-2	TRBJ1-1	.	CASSPGRLITEAFF	TGCGCCAGCAGTCCTGGGCGGCTGATCACTGAAGCTTTCTTT
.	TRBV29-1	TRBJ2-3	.	CSVGGVGGELADTQYF	TGCAGCGTGGGAGGGGTCGGGGGCGAATTGGCAGATACGCAGTATTTT
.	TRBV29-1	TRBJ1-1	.	CSTREVEAFF	TGCAGCACCAGGGAGGTCGAAGCTTTCTTT
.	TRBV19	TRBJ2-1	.	CASSTRDNNEQFF	TGTGCCAGTAGTACCCGGGACAACAATGAGCAGTTCTTC
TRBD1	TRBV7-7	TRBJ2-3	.	CASSSTGIADTQYF	TGTGCTAGCAGCTCGACAGGGATCGCAGATACGCAGTATTTT
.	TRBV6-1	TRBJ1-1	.	CASSEFGNMGTEAFF	TGTGCCAGCAGTGAGTTCGGTAATATGGGCACTGAAGCTTTCTTT
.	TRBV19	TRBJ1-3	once	CASMGLPYHSGNTIYF	TGTGCCAGTATGGGCCTCCCGTACCACTCTGGAAACACCATATATTTT
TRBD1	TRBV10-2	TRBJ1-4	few	CASSSPGQGSEKLFF	TGCGCCAGCAGTTCCCCGGGACAGGGATCTGAAAAACTGTTTTTT
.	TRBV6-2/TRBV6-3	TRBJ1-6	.	CASSSDVSYNSPLHF	TGTGCCAGCAGTTCGGACGTCTCCTATAATTCACCCCTCCACTTT
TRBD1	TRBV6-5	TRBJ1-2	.	CASSSADRVVYGYTF	TGTGCCAGCAGTTCAGCGGACAGGGTGGTCTATGGCTACACCTTC
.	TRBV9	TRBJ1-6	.	CASSPFPYNPGSGSPLHF	TGTGCCAGCAGCCCCTTTCCGTATAATCCAGGGTCCGGCTCACCCCTCCACTTT
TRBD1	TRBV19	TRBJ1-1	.	CASSIEQGIAEAFF	TGTGCCAGTAGTATTGAACAGGGGATCGCTGAAGCTTTCTTT
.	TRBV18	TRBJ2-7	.	CASSPPMKTYEQYF	TGTGCCAGCTCACCACCGATGAAGACCTACGAGCAGTACTTC
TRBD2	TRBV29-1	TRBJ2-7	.	CSVVSGASFSYEQYF	TGCAGCGTTGTTAGCGGGGCCTCTTTCTCCTACGAGCAGTACTTC
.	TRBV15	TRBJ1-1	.	CATSRGGAGSAEAFF	TGTGCCACCAGCAGAGGGGGCGCAGGTTCAGCTGAAGCTTTCTTT
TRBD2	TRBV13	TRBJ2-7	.	CASMGGEGPPYEQYF	TGTGCCAGCATGGGGGGGGAGGGCCCCCCGTACGAGCAGTACTTC
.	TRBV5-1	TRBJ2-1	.	CASSLGVYEQFF	TGCGCCAGCAGCTTGGGGGTCTATGAGCAGTTCTTC
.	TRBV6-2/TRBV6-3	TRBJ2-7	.	CASSSYWDPDYEQYF	TGTGCCAGCAGTTCCTACTGGGACCCGGACTACGAGCAGTACTTC
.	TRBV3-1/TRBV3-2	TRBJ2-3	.	CASGSGSTDTQYF	TGTGCCAGCGGAAGCGGGAGCACAGATACGCAGTATTTT
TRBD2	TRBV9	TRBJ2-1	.	CASSVGLAGVYNEQFF	TGTGCCAGCAGCGTCGGACTAGCGGGAGTCTACAATGAGCAGTTCTTC
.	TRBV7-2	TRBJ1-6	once	CASSLDTVALHF	TGTGCCAGCAGCTTAGACACGGTGGCCCTCCACTTT